This TCR beta chain was recorded in a study of regulatory T cells in long-lasting Graves disease. Time point indicated: persistent/refractory GD, antithyroid drugs over 5 years with positive TRAb. Scientists built the TCR library using RNA that was extracted from PBMCs. Diagnosis followed American Thyroid Association guidelines for Graves' disease. Combining iRepertoire HTBI primers with Arm-PCR of CDR3 regions, the authors built TCR beta libraries. TCRdb passed the multiplex PCR reads through MiXCR, listing each CDR3 protein once. The sample consists of approximately 500,000 distinct CDR3 sequences, roughly 21% of them appearing once. The sample holds many counts of this clonotype. Looked up from germline, CDR1 is MNHEY and CDR2 is SMNVEV (reference sequence). This CDR3 spans 17 amino acids. V was trimmed by 7 bases and J by 1 base, leaving 22 bases between them.

This specimen consisted of peripheral blood mononuclear cells (PBMCs), obtained when the disease was refractory, from a patient treated with antithyroid drugs. The chain carries TRBV27 and TRBJ1-1, with unresolved D. The receptor's source is a female donor with Graves disease. CDR3 bases: TGTGCCAGCACCCCCTTAGCGCACCTAAGTCGGAACACTGAAGCTTTCTTT. As protein: CASTPLAHLSRNTEAFF.